This T cell receptor beta chain was obtained from a study of blood T cells in healthy people across ages. Study details: Through template switching, about one barcoded beta molecule was captured per two T cells, as measured in model experiments.

Points from the study as a whole: Higher diversity, along with more naive CD4+ cells, distinguished long-lived donors from aged donors.

Samples each yielded at least 6 micrograms of total RNA. Losses at the gene ends were 6 bases for V and 8 bases for J; bases not matched to a gene: 5. Per the germline V gene, CDR1 is MNHNS and CDR2 is SASEGT. The CDR3 is made up of 13 amino acids. In the case of this clonotype: Its antigen is as yet unknown.

The authors ran a second PCR of roughly 6 to 11 cycles using a sample-barcoded 5' primer and a J-beta primer mix. Sequencing yielded, for each sample, at least 2.5 million paired-end reads carrying CDR3. TCRdb re-analysed the 5' RACE reads in MiXCR, keeping a single row per CDR3 protein. Seen here are just over 1 million distinct CDR3 sequences, 40% to 50% observed once, and the top ten hold approximately 20%. The sequenced sample was blood. This chain connects TRBV6-1 to TRBJ2-1, with 9 nucleotides matching TRBD1. This sequence originates from an older woman in good health. CDR3 region: CASRSGQGYEQFF. The CDR3 bases are TGTGCCAGCAGGTCGGGACAGGGCTATGAGCAGTTCTTC.